Following are 13 T cell receptor beta chains from one sample sequenced in a study of T cells after yellow fever vaccination. Each CDR3 protein gets one entry after TCRdb re-called the 5' RACE reads with MiXCR. There are 150,000 or so distinct CDR3 sequences in the sample; approximately 6.6% occur only once, and approximately 0.64% lies in the top ten. Sequenced material: CD4+ T cells sorted from PBMCs, taken 10 days after the yellow fever booster vaccination. These receptors were collected from a young man who received the YFV17D yellow fever vaccine.

This clonotype was seen only a few times. V is TRBV19 and J is TRBJ2-1; D not resolved. The V end lost 6 bases, the J end lost 1 base, and 10 bases lay between the germline ends. This CDR3 region has 14 residues. Germline V gives CDR1 LNHDA, CDR2 SQIVND (reference sequence). The CDR3 DNA reads TGTGCCAGTAGCGGAGCGTATTCCTACAATGAGCAGTTCTTC. It yields the protein CASSGAYSYNEQFF.

In this sample, this clonotype turned up many times. V usage is TRBV2 and J usage is TRBJ2-3; D is unclear. CDR1 is SNHLY and CDR2 is FYNNEI in the germline V gene. CDR3 length: 16 amino acids. With 7 bases removed from V and 0 bases from J, the gap between germline ends came to 17 bases. The CDR3 reads CASNPTETYSTDTQYF. CDR3 DNA sequence: TGTGCCAGCAACCCAACCGAAACCTATAGCACAGATACGCAGTATTTT.

The V and J genes are TRBV5-1 and TRBJ2-5, with 7 bases that match TRBD1. Unmatched junction bases numbered 4, after V lost 1 base and J lost 4 bases. The germline gives CDR1 SGHRS, CDR2 YFSETQ. The CDR3 is 14 amino acids. The DNA for the CDR3 is TGCGCCAGCAGCTTGCGGCCAGGGGGAGAGACCCAGTACTTC. Its translation: CASSLRPGGETQYF.

At least ten counts were recorded for this clonotype. V usage is TRBV29-1 and J usage is TRBJ2-1, with D perhaps being TRBD1 or TRBD2 (6 bases each). Trimming removed 6 bases at V and 7 bases at J, with 13 bases between. Germline V gene lookup returns CDR1 SQVTM and CDR2 ANQGSEA. CDR3 length: 12 residues. CDR3 loop: CSVKRGVNEQFF. The CDR3 coding sequence is TGCAGCGTCAAAAGGGGGGTTAATGAGCAGTTCTTC.

This clonotype has ten or more counts. The junction departs from germline at one end; a sequencing error may be responsible. This chain joins TRBV7-2 and TRBJ2-3; maybe TRBD2 (5 bases). The germline CDR1 and CDR2 sequences are SGHTA and FQGNSA. The CDR3 has 15 amino acids. For the CDR3, the DNA is TGTGCCAGCAGCCAGGACTTCCACCGCACGGATACGCAGTATTTT. Translating it yields CASSQDFHRTDTQYF.

This clonotype has a count of ten or more. V gene TRBV20-1 combines with J gene TRBJ2-3, with D perhaps matching TRBD2 (6 bases). The CDR3 is made up of 13 amino acids. Germline values: CDR1 DFQATT, CDR2 SNEGSKA (reference sequence). Trimming took off 5 bases at V and 3 bases at J, with 12 bases between the two ends. The CDR3 loop reads CSAVASATDTQYF. In DNA form, the CDR3 reads TGCAGTGCTGTGGCTAGCGCTACAGATACGCAGTATTTT.

In its sample, this clonotype was seen many times. This rearrangement joins TRBV29-1 to TRBJ2-1; TRBD2 aligns across 8 bases. The CDR3 has 14 residues. CDR1 and CDR2 (germline): SQVTM, ANQGSEA. The trim removed 8 bases at V and 3 bases at J, leaving 9 bases unmatched. CDR3 sequence reads: CSSKRETYYNEQFF. CDR3 DNA: TGCAGCTCAAAGCGGGAGACATACTACAATGAGCAGTTCTTC.

This chain joins TRBV6-5 and TRBJ2-7; TRBD2 matches 8 bases. The CDR3 is 15 residues long. Trimming cost V 0 bases and J 0 bases; bases outside gene matches: 1. The germline CDR1 and CDR2 sequences are MNHEY and SVGAGI. The DNA for the CDR3 is TGTGCCAGCAGTTACTCCGCGGGGGGCTCCTACGAGCAGTACTTC. Translated, it gives CASSYSAGGSYEQYF.

This clonotype came up a few times. The chain joins TRBV12-3 or TRBV12-4 to TRBJ2-6; TRBD1 is a possible D gene (5 bases). The CDR3 totals 16 residues. V was clipped by 6 bases and J by 4 bases, with 16 bases between them. In DNA, the CDR3 is TGTGCCAGCAGCCCAGAGCAGTGGACAGGGGCCAACGTCCTGACTTTC. It encodes CASSPEQWTGANVLTF.

The sample holds many counts of this clonotype. The rearrangement uses TRBV28 and TRBJ1-1; 7 positions match TRBD1. The germline V gene has CDR1 MDHEN and CDR2 SYDVKM. The CDR3 contains 14 residues. Unmatched junction bases numbered 9, after V lost 3 bases and J lost 8 bases. The chain's CDR3 is CASSFQDRINEAFF. In DNA, the CDR3 is TGTGCCAGCAGTTTCCAGGACAGGATCAACGAAGCTTTCTTT. The full variable domain, its missing parts supplied by reference TRBV28 and TRBJ1-1, is DVKVTQSSRYLVKRTGEKVFLECVQDMDHENMFWYRQDPGLGLRLIYFSYDVKMKEKGDIPEGYSVSREKKERFSLILESASTNQTSMYLCASSFQDRINEAFFGQGTRLTVV.

The table lists this clonotype with many counts. The chain employs TRBV7-9 and TRBJ2-7; TRBD1 agrees at 10 bases. This CDR3 comprises 15 residues. Per the germline V gene, CDR1 is SEHNR and CDR2 is FQNEAQ (reference sequence). V was clipped by 5 bases and J by 5 bases; unmatched bases: 9. This chain's CDR3 is CASSRLGTGEHEQYF. CDR3 DNA: TGTGCCAGCAGCCGGCTGGGGACAGGGGAACACGAGCAGTACTTC.

This clonotype was observed many times. The chain joins TRBV5-1 to TRBJ2-1; 8 positions match TRBD1. Germline CDR1 and CDR2: SGHRS and YFSETQ. V trimming: 4 bases; J trimming: 7 bases; junction bases outside the gene matches: 13. The CDR3 has 16 amino acids. The CDR3 reads CASSITGTGFQNEQFF. Written as DNA, the CDR3 is TGCGCCAGCAGCATCACCGGGACAGGATTTCAGAATGAGCAGTTCTTC. Drawing the rest from reference TRBV5-1 and TRBJ2-1, the complete variable domain is KAGVTQTPRYLIKTRGQQVTLSCSPISGHRSVSWYQQTPGQGLQFLFEYFSETQRNKGNFPGRFSGRQFSNSRSEMNVSTLELGDSALYLCASSITGTGFQNEQFFGPGTRLTVL.

This clonotype was counted many times. The chain links TRBV10-3 to TRBJ2-5; 10 nucleotides match TRBD2. Trimming removed 5 bases from V and 7 bases from J; junction bases left unmatched: 7. Germline lookup yields CDR1 ENHRY and CDR2 SYGVKD. The CDR3 loop spans 14 amino acids. For the CDR3, the DNA is TGTGCCATCAGTCCCGGGACTAGCGATCCGACCCAGTACTTC. Its protein product is CAISPGTSDPTQYF.